This T cell receptor (beta chain) was recovered during a study of shared clonotypes between healthy human individuals. Background on the study: Used for every donor were three CD4 naive, three CD4 memory, two CD8 naive and one CD8 memory plate. Study-wide points: Researchers found naive subsets generally carried larger estimated richness than memory subsets.

A remark on this clone: The antigen is unknown.

Some clones are missing from TCRdb's copy, which holds only in-frame ones; the method was immunoSEQ multiplex PCR. The data contain about 1.1 million clones, roughly 80% of them singletons. V was clipped by 5 bases and J by 6 bases; unmatched bases: 9. The CDR3 has 16 residues. Germline V gene lookup returns CDR1 WNHNN and CDR2 SYGVQD (reference sequence). This chain connects TRBV10-1 to TRBJ2-1, with 11 bases fitting TRBD2. The source material was memory CD4+ T cells from PBMCs. The subset denotes: CD45RA-negative fraction. The clonotype was recovered from a young man in good health. Some clones in this sample may be carry-over from other donors' samples. The DNA for the CDR3 is TGCGCCAGCAGTCCTTTAGCGGGAGGGCCGGCCAATGAGCAGTTCTTC. It codes for CASSPLAGGPANEQFF.